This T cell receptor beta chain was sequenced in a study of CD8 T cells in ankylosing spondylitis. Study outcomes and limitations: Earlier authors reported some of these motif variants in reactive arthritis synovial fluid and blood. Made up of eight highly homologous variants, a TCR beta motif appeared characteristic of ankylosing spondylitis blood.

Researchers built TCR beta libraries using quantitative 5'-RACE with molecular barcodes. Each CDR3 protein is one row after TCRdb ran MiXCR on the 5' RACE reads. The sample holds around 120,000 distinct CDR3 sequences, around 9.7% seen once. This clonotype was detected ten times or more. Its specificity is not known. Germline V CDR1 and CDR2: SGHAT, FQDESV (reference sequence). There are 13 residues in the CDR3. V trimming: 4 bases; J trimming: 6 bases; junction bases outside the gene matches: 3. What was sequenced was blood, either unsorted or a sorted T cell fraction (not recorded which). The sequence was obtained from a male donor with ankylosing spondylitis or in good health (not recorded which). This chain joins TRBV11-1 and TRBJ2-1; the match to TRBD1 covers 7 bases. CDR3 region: CASSSGQFNEQFF. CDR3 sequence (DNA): TGTGCCAGCAGCTCGGGACAGTTCAATGAGCAGTTCTTC.